The 20 T cell receptor beta chains below come from one sample, sequenced in a study of shared clonotypes between healthy human individuals. The assay was immunoSEQ multiplex PCR, and TCRdb's table has in-frame clones only and misses some. Here the sample spans roughly 2,500,000 clones, over 85% being singletons. Sequencing was carried out using naive CD4+ T cells from PBMCs. Noted subset: CD45RA+ positively selected. Source of these receptors: a man between 18 and 35 years old in good health. Some clones in this sample may be carry-over from other donors' samples.

The chain has TRBV2 and TRBJ1-1; D remains ambiguous. Germline V gene data show CDR1 as SNHLY and CDR2 as FYNNEI. The CDR3 runs 14 residues. V shed 2 bases and J shed 3 bases, with 10 bases lying between them. The CDR3 region is CASSESGVDTEAFF. For the CDR3, the DNA is TGTGCCAGCAGTGAATCTGGGGTCGACACTGAAGCTTTCTTT.

The chain joins TRBV5-1 to TRBJ2-1, with D perhaps TRBD2 (5 bases). The CDR3 consists of 13 residues. V gave up 4 bases and J gave up 3 bases, with 8 bases separating them. Germline loops: CDR1 SGHRS, CDR2 YFSETQ. CDR3 in amino acids: CASSTGLYNEQFF. CDR3 bases: TGCGCCAGCAGCACCGGACTCTACAATGAGCAGTTCTTC.

V gene TRBV5-4 combines with J gene TRBJ2-5, with TRBD2 matching 14 bases. Trimming at V came to 9 bases and at J to 4 bases, leaving 5 bases not matched to a gene. Germline V gene data show CDR1 as SGHNT and CDR2 as YYREEE (reference sequence). The CDR3 extends over 14 amino acids. In DNA, the CDR3 is TGTGCCACCGGGACTAGCGGGAGTGGAGAGACCCAGTACTTC. It yields the protein CATGTSGSGETQYF.

The rearrangement uses TRBV5-1 and TRBJ2-7, with 11 bases aligning to TRBD2. The J segment lost 6 bases and the V segment lost 0 bases, leaving 2 bases of the junction unmatched. CDR3 length: 14 residues. Germline CDR1 SGHRS, CDR2 YFSETQ. Written as DNA, the CDR3 is TGCGCCAGCAGCTTGGGTAGCGGGAGGGGCGAGCAGTACTTC. Protein sequence: CASSLGSGRGEQYF.

V usage is TRBV5-1 and J usage is TRBJ2-5; weak D call: TRBD2 (6 bases). The germline V gene has CDR1 SGHRS and CDR2 YFSETQ. The V and J ends lost 3 bases and 1 base respectively, with 10 bases between them. The CDR3 spans 14 residues. The DNA of the CDR3 is TGCGCCAGCAGCTCCAGGACTACCCAAGAGACCCAGTACTTC. This sequence encodes CASSSRTTQETQYF.

V and J are TRBV7-2 and TRBJ1-1; weak D call: TRBD1 (5 bases). Germline-derived CDR1 and CDR2 are SGHTA and FQGNSA. The CDR3 is made up of 14 amino acids. The ends were cut back, 3 bases at V and 1 base at J, with 9 bases in the middle. The CDR3 DNA reads as TGTGCCAGCAGCTTTCGGGGGACGAACACTGAAGCTTTCTTT. This encodes CASSFRGTNTEAFF.

The J gene is TRBJ2-5, the V gene TRBV6-1, with a weak D call TRBD2 (6 bases). The CDR3 length is 16 residues. The germline V and J ends were trimmed by 3 bases and 5 bases, with 19 bases remaining between them. Per germline, CDR1 MNHNS and CDR2 SASEGT. The CDR3 reads CASSESYGGNGETQYF. The CDR3 DNA follows: TGTGCCAGCAGTGAGTCATACGGGGGTAATGGGGAGACCCAGTACTTC.

V usage is TRBV28 and J usage is TRBJ2-2, with D perhaps matching TRBD2 (6 bases). The germline V gene has CDR1 MDHEN and CDR2 SYDVKM. The CDR3 extends over 15 amino acids. The V end was cut by 2 bases, the J end by 2 bases, with 9 bases between. The CDR3 DNA sequence: TGTGCCAGCAGTTTAGGAGGGATTAACACCGGGGAGCTGTTTTTT. This sequence encodes CASSLGGINTGELFF.

The V and J genes are TRBV5-1 and TRBJ2-5; a possible D gene is TRBD1 (6 bases). This CDR3 comprises 15 residues. The V end was cut by 0 bases, the J end by 5 bases, with 14 bases between. Per the germline V gene, CDR1 is SGHRS and CDR2 is YFSETQ. The CDR3 sequence: CASSLDQQGRETQYF. The DNA for the CDR3 is TGCGCCAGCAGCTTGGACCAACAGGGTCGGGAGACCCAGTACTTC.

V and J are TRBV28 and TRBJ2-3; the D gene is possibly TRBD2 (6 bases). Germline CDR1 MDHEN, CDR2 SYDVKM. V dropped 7 bases and J dropped 3 bases, with 17 bases sitting between them. CDR3 size: 15 residues. The CDR3 reads CASTNVGSGTDTQYF. The CDR3 coding sequence is TGTGCCAGCACCAATGTCGGGAGCGGTACAGATACGCAGTATTTT.

In the case of this clone: A junction end diverges from the germline sequence, so it may reflect a read error. The chain combines TRBV6-1 with TRBJ2-3, with 10 bases matching TRBD1. The CDR3 extends over 16 amino acids. From germline, CDR1 is MNHNS and CDR2 SASEGT. This CDR3 is CASREVGQGVADTQYF. The CDR3 nucleotides are TGTGCCAGCAGGGAAGTTGGACAGGGGGTTGCAGATACGCAGTATTTT.

The V gene is TRBV6-6, the J gene TRBJ2-3; no definite D call. Germline CDR1 is MNHNY and CDR2 is SVGAGI (reference sequence). This CDR3 contains 15 residues. V shed 2 bases and J shed 8 bases, with 17 bases lying between them. CDR3 in amino acids: CASSYTLQYIVTQYF. The CDR3 DNA sequence: TGTGCCAGCAGTTACACGCTACAGTACATAGTTACGCAGTATTTT.

The J gene is TRBJ1-3, the V gene TRBV7-2; the D gene is possibly TRBD1 (6 bases). The V gene's germline CDR1 is SGHTA and CDR2 FQGNSA. CDR3 length: 17 amino acids. Trimming removed 0 bases from V and 2 bases from J, with 14 bases in between. The CDR3 reads CASSLAPQGIPGNTIYF. The CDR3 DNA follows: TGTGCCAGCAGCTTAGCGCCTCAGGGGATCCCTGGAAACACCATATATTTT.

The genes are TRBV6-1 and TRBJ1-1, with 11 bases that match TRBD1. Looked up from germline, CDR1 is MNHNS and CDR2 is SASEGT. Unmatched junction bases numbered 10, after V lost 5 bases and J lost 11 bases. There are 14 residues in the CDR3. The CDR3 DNA reads as TGTGCCAGCAGTAAACCGGGACAGGGGGTGATTGCTTTCTTT. Translating gives CASSKPGQGVIAFF.

This chain uses TRBV7-2 with TRBJ2-2, with a possible D match to TRBD2 (5 bases). This CDR3 has 16 residues. Germline CDR1 is SGHTA and CDR2 is FQGNSA. The V end was cut by 2 bases, the J end by 5 bases, with 15 bases between. The CDR3 DNA sequence: TGTGCCAGCAGCTTAATCGGTGGGAGACGGACCGGGGAGCTGTTTTTT. Residues: CASSLIGGRRTGELFF.

The CDR3 region is CASSPAVGATEAFF. The CDR3 nucleotides read TGTGCCAGCAGCCCGGCGGTTGGGGCAACTGAAGCTTTCTTT. This chain uses TRBV5-4 with TRBJ1-1; the D gene is possibly TRBD1 (5 bases). The CDR3 has 14 residues. From germline, CDR1 is SGHNT and CDR2 YYREEE (reference sequence). The V and J ends lost 4 bases and 5 bases respectively, with 15 bases between them. Full variable domain (remainder filled in from reference TRBV5-4 and TRBJ1-1): ETGVTQSPTHLIKTRGQQVTLRCSSQSGHNTVSWYQQALGQGPQFIFQYYREEENGRGNFPPRFSGLQFPNYSSELNVNALELDDSALYLCASSPAVGATEAFFGQGTRLTVV.

The V call is TRBV5-8, the J call TRBJ2-7; no reliable D call. Germline lookup yields CDR1 SGHTS and CDR2 YDEGEE. CDR3 length equals 12 residues. V gave up 0 bases and J gave up 2 bases, with 3 bases separating them. The DNA of the CDR3 is TGTGCCAGCAGCTTGGTGACCTACGAGCAGTACTTC. Encoded protein: CASSLVTYEQYF.

This chain connects TRBV5-1 to TRBJ1-4; D is undetermined. Per germline, CDR1 SGHRS and CDR2 YFSETQ. With 1 base removed from V and 5 bases from J, the gap between germline ends came to 9 bases. This CDR3 has 14 residues. The CDR3 sequence: CASSLLASNEKLFF. The CDR3 coding sequence is TGCGCCAGCAGCTTGCTGGCATCGAATGAAAAACTGTTTTTT.

The chain uses TRBV11-2 and TRBJ1-1, with 8 bases fitting TRBD1. Germline loops: CDR1 SGHAT, CDR2 FQNNGV. The CDR3 covers 17 residues. V lost 4 bases, J lost 5 bases, and 15 bases stayed unmatched. This chain's CDR3 is CASSSSSVRRDRTEAFF. CDR3 bases: TGTGCCAGCAGCTCTTCCTCTGTCCGAAGGGACAGGACTGAAGCTTTCTTT.

This sequence joins TRBV18 and TRBJ1-5, with TRBD1 matching 9 bases. The CDR3 covers 15 residues. Germline CDR1 is KGHSH and CDR2 is LQKENI. J lost 7 bases, V lost 3 bases, and 7 bases had no gene match. The CDR3 bases are TGTGCCAGCTCACCCGGACAGGGGCAGGGGCAGCCCCAGCATTTT. Amino acid sequence: CASSPGQGQGQPQHF.